This T cell receptor (beta chain) was captured by sequencing in a study of CDR3 diversity in severe acne. TCRdb independently ran MiXCR on the PCR reads; one entry per CDR3 protein. The sample yields over 70,000 distinct CDR3 sequences, 51% seen once. V lost 4 bases and J 2 bases, leaving 15 bases between the germline ends. The CDR3 is 15 amino acids. The germline CDR1 and CDR2 sequences are SGHVS and FNYEAQ. The V gene is TRBV7-6, the J gene TRBJ2-7; D could derive from TRBD1 or TRBD2 (5 bases each). Sequencing was carried out using blood. The receptor was derived from a male donor in good health, without acne. The CDR3: CASSSGRDLTYEQYF. DNA of the CDR3: TGTGCCAGCAGCTCTGGCCGGGACCTCACCTACGAGCAGTACTTC. The full variable domain, rest sourced from reference TRBV7-6 and TRBJ2-7, is GAGVSQSPRYKVTKRGQDVALRCDPISGHVSLYWYRQALGQGPEFLTYFNYEAQQDKSGLPNDRFSAERPEGSISTLTIQRTEQRDSAMYRCASSSGRDLTYEQYFGPGTRLTVT.